The entry below gives a single T cell receptor (beta chain) sequence along with its context. Assay: immunoSEQ multiplex PCR; the TCRdb copy retains only in-frame clones and omits some. This sample yields under 300,000 clones, of which around 83% are seen a single time; roughly 3.4% belongs to the top ten. The data were taken from a study of blood T cell repertoires in COVID-19. On the study more broadly: The origin of the acute and convalescent COVID-19 samples was the United States, Italy and Spain.

Sequencing was performed on peripheral blood. This TCR came from a woman aged 18 to 35 with acute or convalescent COVID-19.

The CDR3 protein is CASRQGWLYEQYF. The CDR3 nucleotides read TGTGCCAGCCGACAGGGGTGGCTCTACGAGCAGTACTTC. This chain links TRBV10-3 with TRBJ2-7; 8 bases are a match to TRBD1. This CDR3 region has 13 residues. With 10 bases clipped from V and 3 bases from J, the junction kept 8 bases outside the gene matches. Germline CDR1 is ENHRY and CDR2 is SYGVKD.